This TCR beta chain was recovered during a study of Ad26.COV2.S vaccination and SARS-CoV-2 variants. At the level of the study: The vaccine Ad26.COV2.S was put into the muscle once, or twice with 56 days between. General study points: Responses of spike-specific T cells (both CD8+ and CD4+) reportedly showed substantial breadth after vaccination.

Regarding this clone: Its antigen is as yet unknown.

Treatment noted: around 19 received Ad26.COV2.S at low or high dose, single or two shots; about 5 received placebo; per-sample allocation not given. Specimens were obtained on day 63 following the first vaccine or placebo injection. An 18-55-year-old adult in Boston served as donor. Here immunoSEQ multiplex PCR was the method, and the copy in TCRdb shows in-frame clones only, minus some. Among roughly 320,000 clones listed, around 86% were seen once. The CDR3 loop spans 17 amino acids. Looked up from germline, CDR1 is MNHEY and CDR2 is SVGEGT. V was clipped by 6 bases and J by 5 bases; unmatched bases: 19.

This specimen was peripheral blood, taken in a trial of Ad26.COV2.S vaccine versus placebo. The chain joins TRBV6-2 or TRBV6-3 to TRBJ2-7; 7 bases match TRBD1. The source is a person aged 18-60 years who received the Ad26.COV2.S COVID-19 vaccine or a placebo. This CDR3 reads CASSPKDRVYHRDEQYF. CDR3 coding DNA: TGTGCCAGCAGCCCAAAAGACAGGGTGTACCATCGCGACGAGCAGTACTTC.